Listed here are 15 T cell receptor beta chains from one sample, sequenced in a study of T cells after yellow fever vaccination. TCRdb reprocessed the 5' RACE reads with MiXCR, giving one entry per CDR3 protein. Altogether 150,000 or so distinct CDR3 sequences are present, 5% to 8% being singletons, with the ten largest covering approximately 0.67%. This sample comprised CD4+ T cells sorted from PBMCs, obtained 10 days after the yellow fever booster vaccination. The receptors were gathered from a man aged 25-45 years who received the YFV17D yellow fever vaccine.

V gene TRBV5-1 combines with J gene TRBJ2-6; D is ambiguous. Germline V gene data show CDR1 as SGHRS and CDR2 as YFSETQ. Trimming took 0 bases from V and 0 from J, leaving 7 bases between them. The CDR3 has 16 residues. DNA of the CDR3: TGCGCCAGCAGCTTGGAGCTGAGCTCTGGGGCCAACGTCCTGACTTTC. Protein product: CASSLELSSGANVLTF.

The sample holds many counts of this clonotype. The V call is TRBV18, the J call TRBJ2-1; TRBD2 agrees at 8 bases. Germline lookup yields CDR1 KGHSH and CDR2 LQKENI. CDR3 size: 14 residues. V shed 7 bases and J 2 bases; nucleotides not matched to a gene: 4. CDR3 loop: CASLTGGAYNEQFF. CDR3 in DNA: TGTGCCAGCTTAACCGGGGGGGCCTACAATGAGCAGTTCTTC.

This clonotype has a count of ten or more. This chain connects TRBV5-6 to TRBJ2-3, with 14 bases that match TRBD2. CDR1 and CDR2 (germline): SGHDT, YYEEEE. The CDR3 runs 19 residues. V dropped 4 bases and J dropped 0; count of bases not matched to a gene: 10. In nucleotides, the CDR3 is TGTGCCAGCAGCCCGGGACTAGCGGGAGATGCTCTTAGCACAGATACGCAGTATTTT. Its translation is CASSPGLAGDALSTDTQYF.

This clonotype occurred a few times. The genes are TRBV12-3 or TRBV12-4 and TRBJ1-2; perhaps TRBD1 as D (5 bases). This CDR3 contains 14 residues. Trimming shortened V by 5 bases and J by 4 bases, and 14 bases separated the two germline ends. The CDR3 region is CASSPRGDAYGYTF. CDR3 nucleotide sequence: TGTGCCAGCAGTCCCCGGGGGGATGCCTATGGCTACACCTTC.

This clonotype was seen many times. The chain is built from TRBV7-9 and TRBJ2-3; D possibly corresponds to TRBD2 (6 bases). From germline, CDR1 is SEHNR and CDR2 FQNEAQ (reference sequence). With 7 bases removed from V and 4 bases from J, the gap between germline ends came to 18 bases. CDR3 size: 15 residues. In DNA, the CDR3 is TGTGCCAGCAAATTTTTAGACGGGAGCTCAGATACGCAGTATTTT. This codes for CASKFLDGSSDTQYF.

This clonotype came up many times. The chain employs TRBV6-2 or TRBV6-3 and TRBJ2-5; 8 nucleotides line up with TRBD1. Germline CDR1 is MNHEY and CDR2 is SVGEGT. This CDR3 has 15 residues. V lost 6 bases to trimming and J lost 1 base; unmatched junction nucleotides: 7. The CDR3 sequence: CASSDRGQGQETQYF. In DNA form, the CDR3 reads TGTGCCAGCAGCGACCGAGGACAGGGCCAAGAGACCCAGTACTTC.

In its sample, this clonotype was seen many times. The CDR3 spells CASSLGGTAVHSPLHF. In nucleotides, the CDR3 is TGTGCCAGCAGCTTAGGGGGGACAGCGGTGCATTCACCCCTCCACTTT. This sequence joins TRBV7-2 and TRBJ1-6; 7 nucleotides align to TRBD1. Germline V gene sequence: CDR1 SGHTA, CDR2 FQGNSA. V lost 1 base to trimming and J lost 8 bases; unmatched junction nucleotides: 8. This CDR3 comprises 16 residues.

This clonotype was counted many times. J is TRBJ2-1 and V is TRBV6-5; 7 bases align to TRBD2. CDR3 size: 15 residues. With V trimmed by 0 bases and J by 7 bases, 6 bases remained unmatched. Germline lookup yields CDR1 MNHEY and CDR2 SVGAGI. Written as DNA, the CDR3 is TGTGCCAGCAGTTACTCGAACGGGAGGATTAATGAGCAGTTCTTC. It is translated as CASSYSNGRINEQFF.

Ten or more counts support this clonotype. The chain employs TRBV6-1 and TRBJ2-3; 7 bases are a match to TRBD2. V shed 6 bases, J shed 2 bases, and the junction held 5 bases outside the gene matches. The CDR3 sequence is 14 residues long. Germline assignment: CDR1 MNHNS and CDR2 SASEGT. As DNA, the CDR3 is TGTGCCAGCAGAGCTAGCGGTCCCACAGATACGCAGTATTTT. Amino acid sequence: CASRASGPTDTQYF.

Ten or more counts support this clonotype. The gene calls are TRBV4-3 and TRBJ2-1; 8 positions match TRBD1. V shed 1 base, J shed 8 bases, and the junction held 7 bases outside the gene matches. The CDR3 runs to 15 residues. CDR1 LGHNA and CDR2 YSLEER come from the germline V gene. The CDR3 region is CASSQAGQVFYEQFF. CDR3 DNA: TGCGCCAGCAGCCAAGCGGGACAGGTTTTTTATGAGCAGTTCTTC.

In its sample, this clonotype was seen many times. The chain carries TRBV7-8 and TRBJ2-2; 9 bases are a match to TRBD1. CDR1 SGHVS and CDR2 FQNEAQ come from the germline V gene. CDR3 length equals 15 residues. V trimming: 5 bases; J trimming: 5 bases; junction bases outside the gene matches: 6. CDR3 nucleotide sequence: TGTGCCAGCAGCCCGACGGGACAGGGTACCGGGGAGCTGTTTTTT. This sequence encodes CASSPTGQGTGELFF.

This clonotype was recorded at least ten times. CDR3 in amino acids: CASSITDTQYF. The CDR3 coding sequence is TGTGCCAGTAGTATAACTGATACGCAGTATTTT. The chain uses TRBV19 and TRBJ2-3; D gene uncertain. Germline lookup yields CDR1 LNHDA and CDR2 SQIVND (reference sequence). Trimming pared 2 bases from V and 6 bases from J, leaving 3 bases between. The CDR3 runs to 11 residues.

In this sample, this clonotype turned up a few times. J is TRBJ2-3 and V is TRBV18; unclear D gene. The V and J ends lost 6 bases and 0 bases respectively, with 13 bases between them. Germline V lookup: CDR1 KGHSH, CDR2 LQKENI. CDR3 size: 15 residues. CDR3 in amino acids: CASSLDGTSTDTQYF. The CDR3 DNA follows: TGTGCCAGCTCCCTAGACGGTACTAGCACAGATACGCAGTATTTT.

This clonotype was counted a few times. The CDR3 region has the DNA TGCAGTGCTAGAGGAGGACTAGCGGGAGGAATCTCCTACGAGCAGTACTTC. The encoded protein is CSARGGLAGGISYEQYF. The rearrangement joins TRBV20-1 to TRBJ2-7, with 14 bases matching TRBD2. The CDR3 contains 17 residues. The ends lost 1 base at V and 0 bases at J; junction bases unmatched: 5. Germline CDR1 reads DFQATT; CDR2 reads SNEGSKA (reference sequence).

This clonotype showed up many times. The rearrangement joins TRBV10-1 to TRBJ2-3; 8 nucleotides agree with TRBD2. Germline V CDR1 and CDR2: WNHNN, SYGVQD (reference sequence). The CDR3 totals 14 residues. V lost 4 bases to trimming and J lost 4 bases; unmatched junction nucleotides: 4. The CDR3, as DNA: TGCGCCAGCAGTGTAGCGGGAAGGCCAGATACGCAGTATTTT. Protein product: CASSVAGRPDTQYF.